A single sample gave rise to the 27 T cell receptor beta chains below, sequenced in a study of T cell clonotyping in hematopoietic cell transplantation. The repertoire was sequenced with immunoSEQ multiplex PCR; TCRdb's copy has only in-frame clones and lacks some. Of roughly 50,000 clones listed, approximately 84% were seen once; the top ten hold 5.5% to 7%. Noted time point: recipient sample about 28 days before transplant, after cytoreduction. The sequencing used peripheral blood mononuclear cells, collected before stem cell transplant. Receptor source: a man aged 60-69 years with biphenotypic leukemia. Some clones in this sample may be carry-over from other donors' samples.

J is TRBJ1-1 and V is TRBV7-9; TRBD1 might be the D (5 bases). The CDR3 totals 16 residues. Per the germline V gene, CDR1 is SEHNR and CDR2 is FQNEAQ (reference sequence). V lost 1 base and J 6 bases, leaving 18 bases between the germline ends. This chain's CDR3 is CASSLDLGQGHPEAFF. In DNA, the CDR3 is TGTGCCAGCAGCTTAGATCTGGGGCAGGGTCACCCTGAAGCTTTCTTT.

The CDR3 coding sequence is TGTGCCTGGGGATATGGCTACACCTTC. It codes for CAWGYGYTF. The V gene is TRBV30, the J gene TRBJ1-2; unclear D gene. The V end lost 5 bases, the J end lost 5 bases, and 3 bases lay between the germline ends. In germline, CDR1 is GTSNPN, CDR2 SVGIG (reference sequence). The CDR3 length is 9 residues.

The chain recombines TRBV30 with TRBJ2-7; D gene ambiguous. The CDR3 consists of 13 residues. Germline lookup yields CDR1 GTSNPN and CDR2 SVGIG (reference sequence). V lost 5 bases, J lost 5 bases, and 16 bases lay in between. CDR3 protein: CAWAVTALHEQYF. For the CDR3, the DNA is TGTGCCTGGGCTGTGACTGCTCTCCACGAGCAGTACTTC.

The rearrangement uses TRBV11-2 and TRBJ1-1; D perhaps matches TRBD1 (6 bases). Germline-derived CDR1 and CDR2 are SGHAT and FQNNGV. The CDR3 spans 16 residues. Deletions cut 2 bases from V and 4 bases from J, with 17 bases between. CDR3 sequence reads: CASSLTSVQGFTEAFF. The CDR3 DNA reads TGTGCCAGCAGCTTAACGTCAGTACAGGGATTCACTGAAGCTTTCTTT. The full variable domain, completed using reference TRBV11-2 and TRBJ1-1, is EAGVAQSPRYKIIEKRQSVAFWCNPISGHATLYWYQQILGQGPKLLIQFQNNGVVDDSQLPKDRFSAERLKGVDSTLKIQPAKLEDSAVYLCASSLTSVQGFTEAFFGQGTRLTVV.

This chain connects TRBV6-5 to TRBJ2-5; 8 bases match TRBD2. The J call may be wrong; the DNA end is better matched by TRBJ2-7. The V gene's germline CDR1 is MNHEY and CDR2 SVGAGI. This CDR3 has 13 residues. This chain's CDR3 is CASKAGVYYEQYF. CDR3 coding DNA: TGTGCCAGCAAAGCGGGAGTGTACTACGAGCAGTACTTC.

In its sample, this clone was seen a few times. This chain connects TRBV28 to TRBJ2-7; D unresolved. The CDR3 is made up of 17 amino acids. Between the trimmed V and J ends, which lost 5 bases and 0 bases, there was a span of 20 bases. Germline loops: CDR1 MDHEN, CDR2 SYDVKM. Here the CDR3 reads CASSPYGFGESSYEQYF. CDR3 DNA sequence: TGTGCCAGCAGTCCATATGGGTTCGGCGAAAGCTCCTACGAGCAGTACTTC.

This clone was found a few times. This rearrangement joins TRBV11-3 to TRBJ2-3; D gene unclear. V dropped 0 bases and J dropped 4 bases, with 5 bases sitting between them. Germline lookup yields CDR1 SGHNT and CDR2 YENEEA. CDR3 length equals 13 residues. The CDR3 coding sequence is TGTGCCAGCAGCTTAGAGTATTCAGATACGCAGTATTTT. Protein sequence: CASSLEYSDTQYF.

The chain recombines TRBV7-9 with TRBJ2-5, with D perhaps TRBD1 (5 bases). Deletions cut 5 bases from V and 5 bases from J, with 9 bases between. Per the germline V gene, CDR1 is SEHNR and CDR2 is FQNEAQ (reference sequence). The CDR3 runs to 12 residues. CDR3 sequence reads: CASSSAGETQYF. Here the CDR3 DNA reads TGTGCCAGCAGCAGCGCAGGGGAGACCCAGTACTTC.

The chain has TRBV4-2 and TRBJ2-7; D may be TRBD1 (6 bases). CDR3 length equals 12 residues. Trimming took 0 bases from V and 7 from J, leaving 7 bases between them. The germline V gene has CDR1 LGHNA and CDR2 YNFKEQ. The CDR3 coding sequence is TGTGCCAGCAGCCAAGATACAGGGGAGCAGTACTTC. It codes for CASSQDTGEQYF.

This sequence joins TRBV7-9 and TRBJ2-7; either TRBD1 or TRBD2 may fit D (5 bases each). V lost 5 bases, J lost 0 bases, and 17 bases lay in between. Germline V gene sequence: CDR1 SEHNR, CDR2 FQNEAQ (reference sequence). This CDR3 comprises 16 residues. As DNA, the CDR3 is TGTGCCAGCAGCCCGGGACCCACCATATACTCCTACGAGCAGTACTTC. Encoded protein: CASSPGPTIYSYEQYF.

V usage is TRBV7-8 and J usage is TRBJ1-2; D may be TRBD1 (6 bases). The CDR3 is made up of 14 amino acids. V was clipped by 5 bases and J by 6 bases, with 16 bases between them. CDR1 SGHVS and CDR2 FQNEAQ come from the germline V gene. Here the CDR3 DNA reads TGTGCCAGCAGCCCAGGCGGGAGGGGGAATGGCTACACCTTC. Its protein is CASSPGGRGNGYTF. The full variable domain, rest sourced from reference TRBV7-8 and TRBJ1-2, is GAGVSQSPRYKVAKRGQDVALRCDPISGHVSLFWYQQALGQGPEFLTYFQNEAQLDKSGLPSDRFFAERPEGSVSTLKIQRTQQEDSAVYLCASSPGGRGNGYTFGSGTRLTVV.

This clone was seen only a few times. Additional DNA sequences in this sample encode the identical CDR3. The J gene is TRBJ2-1, the V gene TRBV7-9, with 8 bases matching TRBD1. V gave up 4 bases and J gave up 7 bases; unmatched junction bases: 6. Germline V gene data show CDR1 as SEHNR and CDR2 as FQNEAQ (reference sequence). This CDR3 is 14 amino acids long. In nucleotides, the CDR3 is TGTGCCAGCAGCTCCGGCGGGACAGGTAATGAGCAGTTCTTC. Its protein product is CASSSGGTGNEQFF.

The V gene is TRBV30, the J gene TRBJ2-5, with D perhaps TRBD2 (6 bases). Deletions cut 3 bases from V and 5 bases from J, with 19 bases between. The CDR3 has 15 amino acids. CDR1 and CDR2 (germline): GTSNPN, SVGIG (reference sequence). This CDR3 is CAWSAFAEGQETQYF. Written as DNA, the CDR3 is TGTGCCTGGAGCGCATTCGCGGAGGGCCAGGAGACCCAGTACTTC.

The V call is TRBV6-5, the J call TRBJ2-1; 7 bases fit TRBD2. V lost 5 bases to trimming and J lost 9 bases; unmatched junction nucleotides: 13. The CDR3 has 15 amino acids. Germline-derived CDR1 and CDR2 are MNHEY and SVGAGI. The CDR3 DNA follows: TGTGCCAGCAGTCTCGGACTAGGGGTCTATCCTGAGCAGTTCTTC. As protein: CASSLGLGVYPEQFF.

The chain has TRBV19 and TRBJ1-1; 11 positions agree with TRBD1. Germline V gives CDR1 LNHDA, CDR2 SQIVND (reference sequence). This CDR3 is 15 amino acids long. Trimming took 4 bases from V and 3 from J; bases not matched to a gene: 4. CDR3 in amino acids: CASSKDRGPDTEAFF. CDR3 sequence (DNA): TGTGCCAGTAGTAAGGACAGGGGGCCAGACACTGAAGCTTTCTTT.

The chain combines TRBV20-1 with TRBJ2-1; no clear D. V lost 3 bases and J lost 8, with 5 bases in between. The CDR3 runs 10 residues. Per germline, CDR1 DFQATT and CDR2 SNEGSKA (reference sequence). The CDR3 loop is CSASVYEQFF. CDR3 sequence (DNA): TGCAGTGCTAGCGTGTATGAGCAGTTCTTC.

The CDR3 region has the DNA TGCGCCAGCAGCCGGGACCCGGGGCAGACAGATACGCAGTATTTT. It codes for CASSRDPGQTDTQYF. This sequence joins TRBV5-1 and TRBJ2-3; D is perhaps TRBD1 or TRBD2 (5 bases each). Trimming removed 4 bases at V and 3 bases at J, with 15 bases between. The CDR3 is 15 amino acids. Germline CDR1 SGHRS, CDR2 YFSETQ.

This clone was counted a single time. This sequence joins TRBV29-1 and TRBJ1-4; TRBD1 is a possible D gene (6 bases). CDR3 length equals 11 residues. Germline loops: CDR1 SQVTM, CDR2 ANQGSEA. The CDR3 sequence: CSGGGREKLFF. The CDR3 coding sequence is TGCAGTGGCGGGGGGCGAGAAAAACTGTTTTTT.

The chain employs TRBV28 and TRBJ2-5; TRBD1 matches 7 bases. Germline lookup yields CDR1 MDHEN and CDR2 SYDVKM. CDR3 size: 14 residues. With 4 bases clipped from V and 3 bases from J, the junction kept 5 bases outside the gene matches. The CDR3 DNA sequence: TGTGCCAGCAGTTACTCCGGGACAGAAGAGACCCAGTACTTC. Translating it yields CASSYSGTEETQYF.

CDR3 sequence (DNA): TGTGCCAGCAGCTTAGGGTTGGACTCCTACGAGCAGTACTTC. Translated: CASSLGLDSYEQYF. The rearrangement uses TRBV11-2 and TRBJ2-7, with D uncertain. The CDR3 is 14 amino acids. The V and J ends lost 1 base and 0 bases respectively, with 7 bases between them. Germline V lookup: CDR1 SGHAT, CDR2 FQNNGV.

This chain uses TRBV5-1 with TRBJ2-7, with 9 bases identical to TRBD1. Germline V gene lookup returns CDR1 SGHRS and CDR2 YFSETQ. The CDR3 contains 14 residues. V shed 4 bases and J 2 bases; nucleotides not matched to a gene: 4. CDR3 nucleotides: TGCGCCAGCAGCGCAGGGACAGGGACCTACGAGCAGTACTTC. It codes for CASSAGTGTYEQYF.

This clone was seen a few times. The CDR3 DNA sequence: TGTGCCAGCAGCCTCCGGGCACTTTCCACAGATACGCAGTATTTT. Translation gives CASSLRALSTDTQYF. V is TRBV5-4 and J is TRBJ2-3; D is unclear. The CDR3 contains 15 residues. V dropped 4 bases and J dropped 2 bases, with 14 bases sitting between them. CDR1 is SGHNT, CDR2 YYREEE, per germline (reference sequence).

The gene calls are TRBV7-9 and TRBJ1-2; D remains unclear. The CDR3 totals 14 residues. The ends were cut back, 8 bases at V and 4 bases at J, with 17 bases in the middle. Germline CDR1 reads SEHNR; CDR2 reads FQNEAQ (reference sequence). The CDR3 nucleotides read TGTGCCAGCCTTGGAGATTACGGTACCTATGGCTACACCTTC. It codes for CASLGDYGTYGYTF. Based on the CDR3 plus reference TRBV7-9 and TRBJ1-2, the full variable domain is DTGVSQNPRHKITKRGQNVTFRCDPISEHNRLYWYRQTLGQGPEFLTYFQNEAQLEKSRLLSDRFSAERPKGSFSTLEIQRTEQGDSAMYLCASLGDYGTYGYTFGSGTRLTVV.

Regarding this clone: The sample has other DNA sequences that encode this CDR3 too. The chain links TRBV19 to TRBJ2-3, with D perhaps TRBD1 or TRBD2 (5 bases each). Germline CDR1 LNHDA, CDR2 SQIVND (reference sequence). The length of the CDR3 is 15 residues. V was trimmed by 3 bases and J by 3 bases, leaving 13 bases between them. DNA of the CDR3: TGTGCCAGTAGTATCGGGGCCGCCTCTACAGATACGCAGTATTTT. Amino acids: CASSIGAASTDTQYF.

The chain has TRBV6-4 and TRBJ2-1; possible D gene TRBD2, 6 bases. Germline V gene lookup returns CDR1 MRHNA and CDR2 SNTAGT. The ends were cut back, 0 bases at V and 3 bases at J, with 15 bases in the middle. The CDR3 extends over 17 amino acids. The CDR3: CASSDSGRRGGYNEQFF. As DNA, the CDR3 is TGTGCCAGCAGTGACTCGGGGAGGCGGGGAGGCTACAATGAGCAGTTCTTC.

The chain uses TRBV28 and TRBJ1-1; TRBD1 agrees at 11 bases. Germline V gene sequence: CDR1 MDHEN, CDR2 SYDVKM. The CDR3 is 14 residues long. V gave up 4 bases and J gave up 4 bases; unmatched junction bases: 2. CDR3 bases: TGTGCCAGCAGTTACGGGACAGGGGGCACTGAAGCTTTCTTT. This gives the protein CASSYGTGGTEAFF.

This chain uses TRBV27 with TRBJ1-2, with D maybe TRBD1 (6 bases). The CDR3 runs to 15 residues. CDR1 and CDR2 (germline): MNHEY, SMNVEV (reference sequence). Trimming shortened V by 0 bases and J by 2 bases, and 10 bases separated the two germline ends. The CDR3 spells CASSLSARGNYGYTF. The CDR3 nucleotides are TGTGCCAGCAGTTTATCGGCCAGGGGCAACTATGGCTACACCTTC.